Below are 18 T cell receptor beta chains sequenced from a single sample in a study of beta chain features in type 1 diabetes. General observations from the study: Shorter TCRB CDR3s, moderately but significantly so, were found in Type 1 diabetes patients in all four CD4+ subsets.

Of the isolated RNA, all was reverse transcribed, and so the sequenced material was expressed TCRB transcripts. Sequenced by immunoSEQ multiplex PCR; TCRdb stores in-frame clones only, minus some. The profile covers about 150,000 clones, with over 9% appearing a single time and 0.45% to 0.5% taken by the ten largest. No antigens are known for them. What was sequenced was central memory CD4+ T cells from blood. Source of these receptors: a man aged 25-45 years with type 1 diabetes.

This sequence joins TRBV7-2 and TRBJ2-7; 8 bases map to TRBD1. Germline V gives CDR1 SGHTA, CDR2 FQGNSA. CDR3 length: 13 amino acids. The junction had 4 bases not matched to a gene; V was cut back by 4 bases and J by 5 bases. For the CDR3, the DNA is TGTGCCAGCAGCTCCGGACAGGGAAACGAGCAGTACTTC. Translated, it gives CASSSGQGNEQYF.

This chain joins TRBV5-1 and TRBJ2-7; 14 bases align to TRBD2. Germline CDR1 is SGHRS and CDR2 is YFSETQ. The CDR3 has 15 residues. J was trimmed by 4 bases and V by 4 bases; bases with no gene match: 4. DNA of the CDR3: TGCGCCAGCAGCCCGGGACTAGCGGGAGTTTACGAGCAGTACTTC. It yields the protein CASSPGLAGVYEQYF. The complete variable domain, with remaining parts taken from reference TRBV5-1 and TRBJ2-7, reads KAGVTQTPRYLIKTRGQQVTLSCSPISGHRSVSWYQQTPGQGLQFLFEYFSETQRNKGNFPGRFSGRQFSNSRSEMNVSTLELGDSALYLCASSPGLAGVYEQYFGPGTRLTVT.

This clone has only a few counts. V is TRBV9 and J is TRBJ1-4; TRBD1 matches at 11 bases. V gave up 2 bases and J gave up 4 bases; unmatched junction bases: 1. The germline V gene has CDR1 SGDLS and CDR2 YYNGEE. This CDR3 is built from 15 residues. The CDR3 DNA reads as TGTGCCAGCAGCGTCGGGACAGGGGGTAATGAAAAACTGTTTTTT. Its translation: CASSVGTGGNEKLFF.

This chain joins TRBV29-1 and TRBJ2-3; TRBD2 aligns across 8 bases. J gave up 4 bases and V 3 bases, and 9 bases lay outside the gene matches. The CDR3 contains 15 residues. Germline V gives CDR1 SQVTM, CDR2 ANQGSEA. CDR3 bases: TGCAGCGTTGAGGTCAGGAGCGGGAGCCCAGATACGCAGTATTTT. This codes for CSVEVRSGSPDTQYF.

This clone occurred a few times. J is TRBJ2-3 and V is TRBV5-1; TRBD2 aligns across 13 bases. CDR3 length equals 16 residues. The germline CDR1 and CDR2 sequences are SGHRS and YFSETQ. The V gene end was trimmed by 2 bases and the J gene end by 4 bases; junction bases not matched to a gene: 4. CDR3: CASSLLAGGPADTQYF. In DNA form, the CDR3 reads TGCGCCAGCAGCTTACTAGCGGGAGGGCCGGCAGATACGCAGTATTTT.

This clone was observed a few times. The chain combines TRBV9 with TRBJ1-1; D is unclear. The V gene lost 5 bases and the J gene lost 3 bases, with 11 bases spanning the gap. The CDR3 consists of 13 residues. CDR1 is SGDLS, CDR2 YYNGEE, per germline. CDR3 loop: CASRRGSDTEAFF. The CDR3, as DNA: TGTGCCAGCAGACGAGGGTCTGACACTGAAGCTTTCTTT.

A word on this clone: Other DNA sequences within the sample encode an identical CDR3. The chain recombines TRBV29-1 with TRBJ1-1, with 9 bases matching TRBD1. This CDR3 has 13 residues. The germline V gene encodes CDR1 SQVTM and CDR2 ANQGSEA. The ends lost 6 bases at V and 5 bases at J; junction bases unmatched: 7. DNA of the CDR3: TGCAGCGTCTCGGACAGGGGAGGAACTGAAGCTTTCTTT. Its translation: CSVSDRGGTEAFF.

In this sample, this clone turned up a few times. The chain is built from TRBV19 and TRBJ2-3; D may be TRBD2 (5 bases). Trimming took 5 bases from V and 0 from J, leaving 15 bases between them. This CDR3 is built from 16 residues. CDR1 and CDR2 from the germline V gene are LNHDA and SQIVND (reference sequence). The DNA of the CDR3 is TGTGCCAGTAGTTCCTACTCACGCGGGAGCACAGATACGCAGTATTTT. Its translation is CASSSYSRGSTDTQYF.

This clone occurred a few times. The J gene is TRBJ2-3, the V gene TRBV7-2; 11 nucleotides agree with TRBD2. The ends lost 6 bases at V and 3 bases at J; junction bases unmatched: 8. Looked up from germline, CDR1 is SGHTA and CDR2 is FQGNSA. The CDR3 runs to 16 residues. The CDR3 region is CASRNNLAGGTDTQYF. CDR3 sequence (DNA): TGTGCCAGCAGAAACAACCTAGCGGGAGGAACAGATACGCAGTATTTT. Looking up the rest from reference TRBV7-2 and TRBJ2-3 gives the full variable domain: GAGVSQSPSNKVTEKGKDVELRCDPISGHTALYWYRQSLGQGLEFLIYFQGNSAPDKSGLPSDRFSAERTGGSVSTLTIQRTQQEDSAVYLCASRNNLAGGTDTQYFGPGTRLTVL.

The DNA for the CDR3 is TGTGCCAGCAGCTTAGCGCGGACTAGCCAATCCTACGAGCAGTACTTC. Translating gives CASSLARTSQSYEQYF. The chain links TRBV7-2 to TRBJ2-7, with TRBD2 identical over 8 bases. The CDR3 length is 16 residues. CDR1 and CDR2 (germline): SGHTA, FQGNSA. V lost 0 bases, J lost 1 base, and 5 bases stayed unmatched.

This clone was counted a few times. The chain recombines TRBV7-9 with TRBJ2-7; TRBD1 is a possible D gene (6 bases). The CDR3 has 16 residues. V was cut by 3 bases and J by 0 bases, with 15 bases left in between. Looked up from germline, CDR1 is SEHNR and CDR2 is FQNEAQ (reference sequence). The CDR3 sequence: CASSFGLTGYSYEQYF. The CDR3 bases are TGTGCCAGCAGCTTTGGACTCACAGGGTACTCCTACGAGCAGTACTTC.

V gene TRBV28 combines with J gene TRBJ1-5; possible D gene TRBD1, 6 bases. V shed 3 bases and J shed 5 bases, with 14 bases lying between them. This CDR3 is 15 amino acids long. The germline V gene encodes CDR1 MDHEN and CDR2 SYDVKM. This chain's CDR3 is CASSLPYRVYQPQHF. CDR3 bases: TGTGCCAGCAGTTTGCCCTACAGGGTCTATCAGCCCCAGCATTTT. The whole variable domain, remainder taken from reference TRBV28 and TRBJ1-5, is DVKVTQSSRYLVKRTGEKVFLECVQDMDHENMFWYRQDPGLGLRLIYFSYDVKMKEKGDIPEGYSVSREKKERFSLILESASTNQTSMYLCASSLPYRVYQPQHFGDGTRLSIL.

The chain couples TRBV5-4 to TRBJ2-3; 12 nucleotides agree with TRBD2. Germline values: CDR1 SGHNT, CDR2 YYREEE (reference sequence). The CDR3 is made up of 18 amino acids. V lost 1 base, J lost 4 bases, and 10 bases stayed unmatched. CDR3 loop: CASSLFPSGRASSDTQYF. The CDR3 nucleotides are TGTGCCAGCAGCTTGTTTCCTAGCGGGAGGGCCTCATCAGATACGCAGTATTTT. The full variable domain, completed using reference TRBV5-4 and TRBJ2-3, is ETGVTQSPTHLIKTRGQQVTLRCSSQSGHNTVSWYQQALGQGPQFIFQYYREEENGRGNFPPRFSGLQFPNYSSELNVNALELDDSALYLCASSLFPSGRASSDTQYFGPGTRLTVL.

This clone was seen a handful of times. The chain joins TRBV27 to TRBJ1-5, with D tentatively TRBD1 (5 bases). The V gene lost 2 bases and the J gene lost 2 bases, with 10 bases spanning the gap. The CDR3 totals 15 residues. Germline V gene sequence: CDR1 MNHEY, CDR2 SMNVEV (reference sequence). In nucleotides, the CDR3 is TGTGCCAGCAGTTTAAATGCAGGGCGCAATCAGCCCCAGCATTTT. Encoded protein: CASSLNAGRNQPQHF.

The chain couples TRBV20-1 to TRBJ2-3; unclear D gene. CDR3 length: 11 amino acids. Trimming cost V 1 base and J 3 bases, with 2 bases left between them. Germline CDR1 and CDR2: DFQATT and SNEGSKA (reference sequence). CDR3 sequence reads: CSARATDTQYF. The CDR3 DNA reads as TGCAGTGCTAGAGCGACAGATACGCAGTATTTT.

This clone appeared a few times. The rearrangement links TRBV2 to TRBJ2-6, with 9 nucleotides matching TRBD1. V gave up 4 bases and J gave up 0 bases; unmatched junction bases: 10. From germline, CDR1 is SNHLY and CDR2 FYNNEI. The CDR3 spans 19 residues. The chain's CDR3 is CASSAANGQGISGANVLTF. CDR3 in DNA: TGTGCCAGCAGTGCCGCCAACGGACAGGGGATCTCTGGGGCCAACGTCCTGACTTTC.

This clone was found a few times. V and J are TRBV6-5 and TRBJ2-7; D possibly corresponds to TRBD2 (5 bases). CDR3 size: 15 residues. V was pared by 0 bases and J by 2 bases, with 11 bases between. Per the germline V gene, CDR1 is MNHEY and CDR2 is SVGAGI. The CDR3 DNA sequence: TGTGCCAGCAGTTACTCGATTATGGAGGCCTACGAGCAGTACTTC. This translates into CASSYSIMEAYEQYF.

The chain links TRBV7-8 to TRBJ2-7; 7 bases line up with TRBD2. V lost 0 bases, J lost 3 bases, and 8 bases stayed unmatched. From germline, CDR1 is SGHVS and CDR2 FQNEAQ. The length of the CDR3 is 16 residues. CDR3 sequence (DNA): TGTGCCAGCAGCTTAGCTCGGCGGGAGTGGGTCTACGAGCAGTACTTC. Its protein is CASSLARREWVYEQYF.